The TCR beta chain under discussion was sequenced for a study of T cells in Graves' hyperthyroidism and ophthalmopathy. This CDR3 is 17 amino acids long. Germline V gene data show CDR1 as ENHRY and CDR2 as SYGVKD. V gave up 3 bases and J gave up 0 bases; unmatched junction bases: 4. Amplification targeted TCR beta CDR3 regions from RNA transcripts. The HTBI primer set drove a first-round RT-PCR of the TCR CDR3. A single record per CDR3 protein comes from TCRdb applying MiXCR to the multiplex PCR reads. The table records about 210,000 distinct CDR3 sequences, under 20% of them present only once. This sequence was found in a man aged 45 to 65 with Graves' hyperthyroidism. The sequenced material came from blood. The chain has TRBV10-3 and TRBJ2-6; 8 nucleotides line up with TRBD1. Here the CDR3 DNA reads TGTGCCATCAGTGATGGGACAGGCCCCTCTGGGGCCAACGTCCTGACTTTC. Translated, it gives CAISDGTGPSGANVLTF.